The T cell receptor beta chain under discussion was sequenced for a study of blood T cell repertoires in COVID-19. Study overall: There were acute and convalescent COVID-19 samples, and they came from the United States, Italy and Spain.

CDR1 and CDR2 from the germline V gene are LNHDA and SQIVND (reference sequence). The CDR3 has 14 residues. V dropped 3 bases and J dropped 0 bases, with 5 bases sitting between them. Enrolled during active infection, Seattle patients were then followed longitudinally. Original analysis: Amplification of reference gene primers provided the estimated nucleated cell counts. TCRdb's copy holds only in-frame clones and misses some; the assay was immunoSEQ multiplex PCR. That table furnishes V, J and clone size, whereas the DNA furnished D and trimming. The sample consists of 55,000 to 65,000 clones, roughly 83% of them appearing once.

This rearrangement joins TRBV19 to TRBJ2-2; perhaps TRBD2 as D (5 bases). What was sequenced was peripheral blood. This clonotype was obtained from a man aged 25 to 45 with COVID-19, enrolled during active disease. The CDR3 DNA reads TGTGCCAGTAGTATGCGGGCGAACACCGGGGAGCTGTTTTTT. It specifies CASSMRANTGELFF.